The subject of this entry is one TCR beta chain. This clone's antigen is unknown. No qualities accompany the bases; no much larger clone lies one base away. Deletion took 0 bases off V and 6 bases off J, with a span of 14 bases between the germline ends. Via the germline V gene, CDR1 is SGHVS and CDR2 FQNEAQ. From its cysteine to its phenylalanine, the CDR3 spans 16 amino acids. The CDR3 DNA has 48 bases and is translated from base 1. The twin pairs came from the European Cystic Fibrosis Twin and Sibling Study Cohort, which recruited patients from 150 to 200 CF clinics across 14 European countries. Both zygosity and CFTR genotype were checked in-house, and zygosity was tested with multiplex PCR across nine short tandem repeat loci. Each twin gave a peripheral blood sample, and clinical parameters were documented on that same day of blood sampling. Phenol/chloroform extraction was used to isolate genomic DNA from peripheral blood cells, and the DNA was then kept in TE buffer at 4 degrees C.

This record belongs to a study of monozygotic twins with cystic fibrosis (dated by TCRdb to the early 2020s). The study in broad terms: Barcoded libraries were prepared with about 15 PCR cycles from approximately 2.8 micrograms of fragmented DNA. To gauge how much genetics shapes V and J gene usage, the researchers compared TCR beta repertoires both within and across 16 monozygotic twin pairs who have cystic fibrosis. Ten female and six male twin pairs, aged about 2.0 to 36.4 years (median about 9.4 years) and mostly children and adolescents, were included in the cohort. Twins were ranked among roughly 1,100 cohort participants for weight-for-height and FEVPerc (FEV1 disease centile) at the day of blood sampling. Data for three of the twin pairs had been reported earlier in a different context. Overall results and qualifications from the work: The cohort was small, and no association was found between shared CDR3 numbers and age, concordance or disease severity. Simpson clonality was found to be generally low (median approximately 0.009), suggesting a naive-dominated repertoire, although higher clonality was observed in the most severely affected patients. Significantly higher nucleotide-identical clonotype sharing was observed within monozygotic CF twin pairs than between unrelated CF individuals (P = 0.000026, Mann-Whitney). V gene usage was most similar to the co-twin in 13 of 16 pairs, and J usage was most similar to the co-twin in 8 of 16 pairs, which suggests genetic constraints.

TCR beta CDR3 regions were amplified by multiplex PCR using the immunoSEQ immune profiling system, following the manufacturer's instructions. Sequencing was performed on an Illumina NextSeq system. Regarding the original processing steps: Sequence data were processed on the immunoSEQ Analyzer platform, and clonality was calculated as the square root of Simpson's index of productive rearrangements. Similarity in V and J usage was measured by Jensen-Shannon distance, and OLGA was used to compute CDR3 generation probabilities. The immuneACCESS database (August 2020) and VDJdb (December 2020) were searched for shared CDR3 sequences. The table was pulled from immuneACCESS by TCRdb, which kept in-frame rearrangements only. Such tables lose some clones; where checked, under half of the loss comes from unresolved V genes, and the rest has no known cause. V and J calls and clone size are copied from that table; D and trimming were computed from the DNA. The table for this sample lists about 24,000 clones; more than 85% of them were counted only once. The ten largest clones add up to roughly 0.28% of the sample.

The source is a girl under 10 years old with cystic fibrosis. The V gene is TRBV7-8 and the J gene is TRBJ2-2; a weak D assignment points to TRBD2 (5 bases agree). Sequencing was performed on blood. In nucleotide form, the sequence is TGTGCCAGCAGCTTAGCGAGGGAAGGCGCCCCCGGGGAGCTGTTTTTT. The translation is CASSLAREGAPGELFF.